This TCR beta chain was observed in a study of T cell responses to AZD1222 COVID-19 vaccine. Study results and caveats: Seropositive AZD1222 recipients at baseline numbered only five or six. In a largely white British group with more females than males, clonal diversity was possibly underestimated.

This table comes from immunoSEQ multiplex PCR, and its TCRdb copy is limited to in-frame clones, with some not included. Among over 120,000 clones listed, about 94% were seen once. Concerning this clone: Its specificity is not known.

Trimming stripped 4 bases from V and 1 base from J, with 16 bases between. This CDR3 is 16 amino acids long. Per the germline V gene, CDR1 is LGHDT and CDR2 is YNNKEL (reference sequence). This rearrangement joins TRBV3-1 (or the pseudogene TRBV3-2) to TRBJ1-1, with D possibly TRBD1 on 5 matching bases. This specimen consisted of peripheral blood, obtained on day 0 of AZD1222 vaccination. This clonotype was obtained from an adult in good health. The CDR3 DNA reads as TGTGCCAGCAGCCGATGGCCCGGGGGAACGAACACTGAAGCTTTCTTT. Translating gives CASSRWPGGTNTEAFF.